Detailed here is one T cell receptor beta chain. Its cognate antigen is unknown. Unmatched junction bases numbered 8, after V lost 3 bases and J lost 0 bases. Germline CDR1 GTSNPN, CDR2 SVGIG (reference sequence). CDR3 length: 18 residues. All patients relapsed after autologous stem cell transplantation, and brentuximab vedotin exposure varied. The study recorded best responses of complete response, partial response or progressive disease. Assay used: immunoSEQ multiplex PCR; TCRdb lists only in-frame clones, some missing. The sample contains 15,000 to 20,000 clones, 70% to 80% of which appear only once. This entry belongs to a study of PD-1 blockade in classical Hodgkin lymphoma. Study-wide results and caveats: Newly diagnosed patients reportedly trailed healthy donors in baseline TCR diversity. Why repertoires differed is undefined; disease activity or prior therapy possibly contributed.

This chain links TRBV30 with TRBJ2-6, with 10 bases lining up with TRBD1. The material sequenced was peripheral blood mononuclear cells (PBMCs), taken at baseline. This receptor was identified in a human donor with classical Hodgkin lymphoma. Here the CDR3 DNA reads TGTGCCTGGAGCGAAGACAGGGGGCCCTACTCTGGGGCCAACGTCCTGACTTTC. Translated, it gives CAWSEDRGPYSGANVLTF.